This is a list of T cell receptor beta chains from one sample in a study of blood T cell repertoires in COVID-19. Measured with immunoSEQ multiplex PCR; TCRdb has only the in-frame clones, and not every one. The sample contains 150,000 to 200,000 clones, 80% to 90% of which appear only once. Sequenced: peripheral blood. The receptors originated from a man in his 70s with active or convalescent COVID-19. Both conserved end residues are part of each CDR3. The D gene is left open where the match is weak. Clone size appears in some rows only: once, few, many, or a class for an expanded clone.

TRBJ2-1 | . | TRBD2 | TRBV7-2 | CASSSRRTSGRRDNEQFF | TGTGCCAGCAGCTCCCGCCGGACTAGCGGGAGACGGGACAATGAGCAGTTCTTC
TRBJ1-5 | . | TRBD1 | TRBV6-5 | CASRPGQGAFQPQHF | TGTGCCAGCAGGCCGGGACAGGGGGCTTTTCAGCCCCAGCATTTT
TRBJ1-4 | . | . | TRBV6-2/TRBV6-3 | CASSYSSVTDYEKLFF | TGTGCCAGCAGTTACTCTTCCGTGACTGACTATGAAAAACTGTTTTTT
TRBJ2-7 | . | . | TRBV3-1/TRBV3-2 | CASSHSSGSYEQYF | TGTGCCAGCAGCCATTCCTCGGGCTCCTACGAGCAGTACTTC
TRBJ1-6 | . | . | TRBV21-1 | CASSKAKQPGYSPLHF | TGTGCCAGCAGCAAAGCGAAACAGCCTGGGTATTCACCCCTCCACTTT
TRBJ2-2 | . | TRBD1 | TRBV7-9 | CASSLGQGGNTGELFF | TGTGCCAGCAGCTTGGGACAGGGCGGTAACACCGGGGAGCTGTTTTTT
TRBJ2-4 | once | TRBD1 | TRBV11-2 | CASTLLSGTGRLAKNIQYF | TGTGCCAGCACACTACTATCGGGGACAGGGCGTCTAGCCAAAAACATTCAGTACTTC
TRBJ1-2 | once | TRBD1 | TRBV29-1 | CSADFNDRAAGYTF | TGCAGCGCCGACTTTAATGACAGGGCTGCTGGCTACACCTTC
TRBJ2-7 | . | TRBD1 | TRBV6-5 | CASTPDRGSYEQYF | TGTGCCAGCACTCCGGACAGGGGCTCATACGAGCAGTACTTC
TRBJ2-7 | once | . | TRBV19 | CASSRATDYEQYF | TGTGCCAGTAGTAGGGCCACAGACTACGAGCAGTACTTC
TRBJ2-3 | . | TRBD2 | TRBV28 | CASSPGTSGSTDTQYF | TGTGCCAGCAGTCCAGGGACTAGCGGGAGCACAGATACGCAGTATTTT
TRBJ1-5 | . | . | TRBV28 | CASRLPGRVDQPQHF | TGTGCCAGCAGGCTCCCGGGGAGGGTCGATCAGCCCCAGCATTTT
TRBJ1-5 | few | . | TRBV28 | CASSLSSISNQPQHF | TGTGCCAGCAGTTTGTCTAGTATAAGCAATCAGCCCCAGCATTTT
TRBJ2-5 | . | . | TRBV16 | CASSQSGGETQYF | TGTGCCAGCAGCCAATCGGGGGGAGAGACCCAGTACTTC
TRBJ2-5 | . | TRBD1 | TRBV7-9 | CASSFRGLGTQYF | TGTGCCAGCAGCTTCAGGGGGCTAGGGACCCAGTACTTC
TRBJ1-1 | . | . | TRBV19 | CASSIAPRVEAFF | TGTGCCAGTAGTATAGCACCCAGGGTTGAAGCTTTCTTT
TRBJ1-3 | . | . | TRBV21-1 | CASSDSWGLGGNTIYF | TGTGCCAGCAGCGACTCATGGGGGCTAGGGGGAAACACCATATATTTT
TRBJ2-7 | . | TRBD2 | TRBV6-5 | CASRRLAGVEQYF | TGTGCCAGCCGGCGGCTAGCGGGAGTCGAGCAGTACTTC
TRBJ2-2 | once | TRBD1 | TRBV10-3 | CAIRQSGGGTGELFF | TGTGCCATCAGGCAGTCAGGGGGCGGGACCGGGGAGCTGTTTTTT
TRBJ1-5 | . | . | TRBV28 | CASSSPGANQPQHF | TGTGCCAGCAGTTCCCCGGGAGCAAATCAGCCCCAGCATTTT
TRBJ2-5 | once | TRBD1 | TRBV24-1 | CASSQGPETQYF | TGTGCCAGTTCACAGGGGCCAGAGACCCAGTACTTC
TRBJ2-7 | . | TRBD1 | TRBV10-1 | CASSEYRDRPYEQYF | TGCGCCAGCAGTGAATATCGGGACAGACCCTACGAGCAGTACTTC
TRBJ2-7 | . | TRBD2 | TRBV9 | CASSGDGTSEYEQYF | TGTGCCAGCAGCGGGGACGGGACTAGCGAGTACGAGCAGTACTTC
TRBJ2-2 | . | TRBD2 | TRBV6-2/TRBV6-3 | CASSYVSGRNTGELFF | TGTGCCAGCAGTTATGTTAGCGGGAGGAACACCGGGGAGCTGTTTTTT
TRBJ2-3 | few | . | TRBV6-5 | CASSPLTGKDTQYF | TGTGCCAGCAGTCCCCTCACAGGGAAGGATACGCAGTATTTT
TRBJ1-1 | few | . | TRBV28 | CASSLGQYLTEAFF | TGTGCCAGCAGTTTAGGGCAGTATCTCACTGAAGCTTTCTTT
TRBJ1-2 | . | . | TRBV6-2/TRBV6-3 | CASSTRQANLYGYTF | TGTGCCAGCAGTACAAGACAGGCAAACTTATATGGCTACACCTTC
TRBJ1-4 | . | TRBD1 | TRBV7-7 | CASSKTGGTNEKLFF | TGTGCCAGCAGCAAGACAGGGGGAACTAATGAAAAACTGTTTTTT
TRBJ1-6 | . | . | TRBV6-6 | CASSYGRGENSPLHF | TGTGCCAGCAGTTACGGGCGGGGAGAGAATTCACCCCTCCACTTT
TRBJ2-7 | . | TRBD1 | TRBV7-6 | CASSLSGDRVSGEQYF | TGTGCCAGCAGCTTATCGGGGGACAGGGTGTCCGGGGAGCAGTACTTC
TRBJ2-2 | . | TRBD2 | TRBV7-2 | CASSLSLAGWGGELFF | TGTGCCAGCAGCTTATCACTAGCGGGGTGGGGTGGGGAGCTGTTTTTT
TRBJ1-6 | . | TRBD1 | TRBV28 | CASSWYNPNRIRQGVSPLHF | TGTGCCAGCAGTTGGTACAACCCAAACCGAATAAGACAGGGAGTATCACCCCTCCACTTT
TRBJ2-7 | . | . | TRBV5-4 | CASSLQGGGYEQYF | TGTGCCAGCAGCTTGCAGGGGGGAGGCTACGAGCAGTACTTC
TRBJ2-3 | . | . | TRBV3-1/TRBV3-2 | CASSQTGTQYF | TGTGCCAGCAGCCAAACGGGGACGCAGTATTTT
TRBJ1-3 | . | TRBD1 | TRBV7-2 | CASSLRGQSSGNTIYF | TGTGCCAGCAGCTTACGGGGACAGAGCTCTGGAAACACCATATATTTT
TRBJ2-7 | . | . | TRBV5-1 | CASSLAQGPYEQYF | TGCGCCAGCAGCTTGGCGCAGGGTCCCTACGAGCAGTACTTC
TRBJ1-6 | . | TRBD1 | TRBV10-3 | CAISETDRVHSPLHF | TGTGCCATCAGTGAGACCGACAGGGTACATTCACCCCTCCACTTT
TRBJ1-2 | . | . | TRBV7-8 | CASSLGGQHYGYTF | TGTGCCAGCAGCTTGGGCGGACAGCACTATGGCTACACCTTC
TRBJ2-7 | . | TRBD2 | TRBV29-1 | CSVSGLAYEQYF | TGCAGCGTATCAGGACTAGCCTACGAGCAGTACTTC
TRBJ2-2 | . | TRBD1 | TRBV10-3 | CAIRGQANTGELFF | TGTGCCATCAGGGGACAGGCGAACACCGGGGAGCTGTTTTTT
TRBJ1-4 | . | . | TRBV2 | CASSVGAFYEKLFF | TGTGCCAGCAGTGTGGGGGCCTTTTATGAAAAACTGTTTTTT
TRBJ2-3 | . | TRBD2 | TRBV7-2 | CASSRTSGGDTQYF | TGTGCCAGCAGCCGGACTAGCGGGGGAGATACGCAGTATTTT
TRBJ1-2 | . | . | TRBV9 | CASSVDRNYGYTF | TGTGCCAGCAGCGTAGACAGGAACTATGGCTACACCTTC
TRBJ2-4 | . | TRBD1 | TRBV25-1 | CASSESPSDRGTVDIQYF | TGTGCCAGCAGTGAATCCCCCTCAGACAGGGGAACAGTGGACATTCAGTACTTC
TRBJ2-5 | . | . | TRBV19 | CASSIATTQETQYF | TGTGCCAGTAGTATAGCCACTACCCAAGAGACCCAGTACTTC
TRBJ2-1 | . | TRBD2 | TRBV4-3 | CASSQGGLGANEQFF | TGCGCCAGCAGCCAAGGGGGACTAGGGGCCAATGAGCAGTTCTTC
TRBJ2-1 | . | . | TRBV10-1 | CASSEAGGSYNEQFF | TGCGCCAGCAGTGAGGCGGGTGGCTCCTACAATGAGCAGTTCTTC
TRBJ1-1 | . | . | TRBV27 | CASSFDRGGSGYTEAFF | TGTGCCAGCAGTTTCGACCGGGGGGGATCAGGATACACTGAAGCTTTCTTT
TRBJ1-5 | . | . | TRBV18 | CASSPQGNQPQHF | TGTGCCAGCTCACCTCAGGGGAATCAGCCCCAGCATTTT
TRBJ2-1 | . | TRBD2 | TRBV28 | CASSRSGSYNEQFF | TGTGCCAGCAGTCGTAGCGGGAGCTACAATGAGCAGTTCTTC
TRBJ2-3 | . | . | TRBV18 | CASSPLTGTDTQYF | TGTGCCAGCTCACCATTAACAGGGACAGATACGCAGTATTTT
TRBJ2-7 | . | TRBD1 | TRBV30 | CAWSPGTEYEQYF | TGTGCCTGGAGCCCCGGGACAGAGTACGAGCAGTACTTC
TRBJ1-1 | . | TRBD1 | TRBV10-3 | CAIRSPGQGTNTEAFF | TGTGCCATCAGGAGCCCGGGACAGGGAACGAACACTGAAGCTTTCTTT